The present entry profiles one T cell receptor (beta chain) with its context. Antigen unknown. Trimming removed 5 bases at V and 5 bases at J, with 5 bases between. Germline-derived CDR1 and CDR2 are SGHDT and YYEEEE. This CDR3 has 11 residues. This sample was taken from a study of early T cells in non-severe SARS-CoV-2 infection. As for the study in general: From unsorted whole blood, bulk RNA was sequenced, and the chains remained unpaired.

Attachment of unique molecular identifiers to individual cDNA molecules was performed. Using its own MiXCR run on the 5' RACE reads, TCRdb lists one record per CDR3 protein. The table lists 80,000 to 95,000 distinct CDR3 sequences, roughly 15% of them singletons. Whole-study findings and limits: Database matching using VDJdb favored anti-spike CD8 responses, with private and CD4 specificities left missing.

V and J are TRBV5-6 and TRBJ2-1; the D is unclear. This receptor was identified in an adult who was a healthcare worker with PCR-confirmed SARS-CoV-2 infection or an uninfected control (not recorded which). Material for sequencing was whole blood. CDR3 sequence (DNA): TGTGCCAGCAGGAACCACAATGAGCAGTTCTTC. Its protein product is CASRNHNEQFF.